Listed here are 20 T cell receptor beta chains from one sample, sequenced in a study of cytomegalovirus exposure and HLA in healthy donors. Amplification used 60 Vbeta primers and 13 Jbeta primers. Only in-frame clones appear in the TCRdb table, and some are missing; sequencing was by immunoSEQ multiplex PCR. The sample holds around 130,000 clones, around 77% seen once. The sequenced sample consisted of PBMCs. The receptors stem from a woman in her sixties or seventies in good health and CMV-seronegative.

V gene TRBV28 combines with J gene TRBJ1-2; maybe TRBD1 (6 bases). The V gene's germline CDR1 is MDHEN and CDR2 SYDVKM. The CDR3 runs to 17 residues. The V gene lost 5 bases and the J gene lost 3 bases, with 22 bases spanning the gap. In DNA form, the CDR3 reads TGTGCCAGCAGTGATCCATTCAGGGACACGTACCACTATGGCTACACCTTC. Translating it yields CASSDPFRDTYHYGYTF.

The chain combines TRBV4-2 with TRBJ2-2; TRBD1 matches 7 bases. This CDR3 has 17 residues. J lost 5 bases, V lost 0 bases, and 9 bases had no gene match. Germline CDR1 reads LGHNA; CDR2 reads YNFKEQ. The CDR3 nucleotides are TGTGCCAGCAGCCAAGAAAGAGCAGGGGGACCAACCGGGGAGCTGTTTTTT. Amino acid sequence: CASSQERAGGPTGELFF.

The chain recombines TRBV19 with TRBJ2-2; 11 bases agree with TRBD1. The CDR3 runs to 15 residues. CDR1 and CDR2 (germline): LNHDA, SQIVND (reference sequence). The ends lost 6 bases at V and 6 bases at J; junction bases unmatched: 6. CDR3 amino acids: CASSVVGQGAGELFF. DNA of the CDR3: TGTGCCAGTAGCGTGGTGGGACAGGGGGCCGGGGAGCTGTTTTTT.

This clone has only one observation. The V and J genes are TRBV7-6 and TRBJ2-2; D is unclear. The V end was cut by 7 bases, the J end by 2 bases, with 14 bases between. CDR1 and CDR2 (germline): SGHVS, FNYEAQ. The CDR3 has 15 residues. DNA of the CDR3: TGTGCCAGCACCCTTACAGAGCTTAACACCGGGGAGCTGTTTTTT. As protein: CASTLTELNTGELFF.

This clone has a single count. The V and J genes are TRBV5-1 and TRBJ1-1; TRBD1 aligns across 7 bases. Germline trimming cut 6 bases from V and 1 base from J; bases unmatched to any gene: 12. Germline CDR1 and CDR2: SGHRS and YFSETQ. The CDR3 covers 16 residues. CDR3 DNA: TGCGCCAGCAATCTACGACCGGGACAGAAGAACACTGAAGCTTTCTTT. This encodes CASNLRPGQKNTEAFF.

J is TRBJ2-7 and V is TRBV10-1, with D maybe TRBD2 (5 bases). This CDR3 is 14 amino acids long. Germline lookup yields CDR1 WNHNN and CDR2 SYGVQD (reference sequence). The V end lost 5 bases, the J end lost 7 bases, and 18 bases lay between the germline ends. In DNA, the CDR3 is TGCGCCAGCAGTAGCGGAGGCATGTTGGTTGAGCAGTACTTC. This translates into CASSSGGMLVEQYF.

The chain is built from TRBV18 and TRBJ2-6; D unclear. Germline assignment: CDR1 KGHSH and CDR2 LQKENI. This CDR3 contains 15 residues. Trimming removed 2 bases from V and 2 bases from J, with 7 bases in between. The CDR3 loop is CASSPGLPGANVLTF. DNA of the CDR3: TGTGCCAGCTCACCAGGGCTCCCTGGGGCCAACGTCCTGACTTTC.

This clone was found once. V is TRBV5-4 and J is TRBJ2-1; TRBD2 matches 8 bases. Germline V lookup: CDR1 SGHNT, CDR2 YYREEE (reference sequence). Unmatched junction bases numbered 14, after V lost 3 bases and J lost 6 bases. This CDR3 region has 17 residues. Here the CDR3 reads CASSWGAGAGATNEQFF. The CDR3 region has the DNA TGTGCCAGCAGCTGGGGGGCCGGAGCGGGAGCTACCAATGAGCAGTTCTTC.

J is TRBJ2-7 and V is TRBV28; possibly TRBD2 for D (7 bases). Per the germline V gene, CDR1 is MDHEN and CDR2 is SYDVKM. There are 13 residues in the CDR3. The V end was cut by 2 bases, the J end by 6 bases, with 11 bases between. In nucleotides, the CDR3 is TGTGCCAGCAGTTTAGGGGGCGGGAGCGAGCAGTACTTC. It encodes CASSLGGGSEQYF.

This clone was seen just once. V usage is TRBV7-8 and J usage is TRBJ2-2; a possible D gene is TRBD2 (7 bases). V was cut by 1 base and J by 6 bases, with 12 bases left in between. The CDR3 covers 15 residues. The germline gives CDR1 SGHVS, CDR2 FQNEAQ. In DNA, the CDR3 is TGTGCCAGCAGCTTAGGGGGGGAGGGGGCCGGGGAGCTGTTTTTT. It yields the protein CASSLGGEGAGELFF.

The rearrangement links TRBV28 to TRBJ1-2; D unclear. V was pared by 6 bases and J by 10 bases, with 18 bases between. Germline lookup yields CDR1 MDHEN and CDR2 SYDVKM. CDR3 length: 13 amino acids. The CDR3, as DNA: TGTGCCAGCAGCCAATCCGGGCCCGGGGACTACACCTTC. Translation gives CASSQSGPGDYTF.

This rearrangement joins TRBV5-1 to TRBJ2-5, with D perhaps TRBD2 (5 bases). CDR3 length equals 14 residues. V shed 1 base and J shed 5 bases, with 12 bases lying between them. CDR1 is SGHRS, CDR2 YFSETQ, per germline. The CDR3 protein is CASSLTSIQETQYF. CDR3 in DNA: TGCGCCAGCAGCTTGACTAGTATTCAGGAGACCCAGTACTTC.

The chain combines TRBV7-9 with TRBJ1-1, with a possible D match to TRBD1 (6 bases). Germline V gene lookup returns CDR1 SEHNR and CDR2 FQNEAQ (reference sequence). V dropped 8 bases and J dropped 3 bases, with 10 bases sitting between them. The CDR3 extends over 12 amino acids. The CDR3 nucleotides are TGTGCCAGCGGGGGCAGGGACACTGAAGCTTTCTTT. It codes for CASGGRDTEAFF.

This chain links TRBV7-3 with TRBJ1-1; 7 bases align to TRBD1. The CDR3 runs 15 residues. The V and J ends lost 5 bases and 2 bases, in that order; junction bases with no gene match: 8. Germline CDR1 is SGHTA and CDR2 is FQGTGA. The CDR3 loop is CASSLDGTANTEAFF. Here the CDR3 DNA reads TGTGCCAGCAGCCTTGACGGGACAGCCAACACTGAAGCTTTCTTT.

V and J are TRBV6-1 and TRBJ1-6; weak D call: TRBD1 (5 bases). V lost 2 bases, J lost 7 bases, and 15 bases lay in between. The CDR3 has 16 amino acids. Germline CDR1 MNHNS, CDR2 SASEGT. CDR3 sequence: CASSERMGGWNSPLHF. CDR3 DNA: TGTGCCAGCAGTGAACGGATGGGGGGATGGAATTCACCCCTCCACTTT.

This chain uses TRBV28 with TRBJ2-1; 10 bases align to TRBD2. There are 16 residues in the CDR3. Trimming at V came to 5 bases and at J to 5 bases, leaving 9 bases not matched to a gene. Per the germline V gene, CDR1 is MDHEN and CDR2 is SYDVKM. CDR3 DNA sequence: TGTGCCAGCAGTGCGCCTAGCGGGAGCGATGACAATGAGCAGTTCTTC. Residues: CASSAPSGSDDNEQFF.

V is TRBV28 and J is TRBJ2-5; 8 nucleotides match TRBD1. The CDR3 has 15 residues. Germline lookup yields CDR1 MDHEN and CDR2 SYDVKM. The V segment lost 8 bases and the J segment 2 bases; nucleotides outside the gene matches: 10. The CDR3 nucleotides read TGTGCCAGCGGGATACTCGGGACAGGTCAAGAGACCCAGTACTTC. Translation: CASGILGTGQETQYF. Using reference TRBV28 and TRBJ2-5 for the parts outside the CDR3, the full variable domain is DVKVTQSSRYLVKRTGEKVFLECVQDMDHENMFWYRQDPGLGLRLIYFSYDVKMKEKGDIPEGYSVSREKKERFSLILESASTNQTSMYLCASGILGTGQETQYFGPGTRLLVL.

The chain employs TRBV2 and TRBJ1-3, with TRBD1 matching over 10 bases. Unmatched junction bases numbered 12, after V lost 11 bases and J lost 2 bases. Germline loops: CDR1 SNHLY, CDR2 FYNNEI. The CDR3 contains 16 residues. CDR3 bases: TGTGCCGGGAGGAAGGGAGACAGGGGGCCTGGAAACACCATATATTTT. It translates to CAGRKGDRGPGNTIYF. The entire variable domain, with the rest obtained from reference TRBV2 and TRBJ1-3, is as follows: EPEVTQTPSHQVTQMGQEVILRCVPISNHLYFYWYRQILGQKVEFLVSFYNNEISEKSEIFDDQFSVERPDGSNFTLKIRSTKLEDSAMYFCAGRKGDRGPGNTIYFGEGSWLTVV.

The CDR3 bases are TGTGCCAGCAGCACTGCAGCGGAGTACCTGGACGAGCAGTACTTC. Encoded protein: CASSTAAEYLDEQYF. The chain uses TRBV28 and TRBJ2-7; D perhaps matches TRBD2 (5 bases). The germline V gene encodes CDR1 MDHEN and CDR2 SYDVKM. The CDR3 length is 15 residues. Trimming shortened V by 6 bases and J by 5 bases, and 20 bases separated the two germline ends.

V is TRBV7-8 and J is TRBJ1-5; a weak D match, TRBD1 (6 bases). In germline, CDR1 is SGHVS, CDR2 FQNEAQ. The CDR3 covers 15 residues. CDR3 region: CYLADKAGGNQPQHF. CDR3 nucleotide sequence: TGTTACCTGGCAGACAAAGCAGGGGGCAATCAGCCCCAGCATTTT.